The present T cell receptor beta chain was sequenced within a study of T cells in Graves' hyperthyroidism and ophthalmopathy. Graves' hyperthyroidism showing no ophthalmopathy progression within 18 months was considered stable. Regarding the study as a whole: Most thyroid clonotypes that were expanded above 0.001 also turned up in blood. Model-based prediction identified ophthalmopathy a median approximately 6 months prior to its onset.

A note on this clonotype: What it binds is not known.

Trimming left V 0 bases short and J 1 base short, with 11 bases between. Germline V gene data show CDR1 as SGHRS and CDR2 as YFSETQ. This CDR3 spans 16 amino acids. The TCR beta CDR3 regions underwent amplification using RNA transcripts as the source. Researchers ran a first-round RT-PCR on the TCR CDR3 using the HTBI primer set. TCRdb reprocessed the multiplex PCR reads via MiXCR and lists one record per CDR3 protein. The top ten hold 6.5% to 10% of the sample, which has around 300,000 distinct CDR3 sequences, roughly 15% seen once. The sequence was obtained from a middle-aged woman with Graves' hyperthyroidism. The gene calls are TRBV5-1 and TRBJ2-4; weak D call: TRBD1 (5 bases). Material: blood. The CDR3 is CASSLEGAPAKNIQYF. The CDR3 DNA is TGCGCCAGCAGCTTGGAAGGGGCTCCGGCCAAAAACATTCAGTACTTC.